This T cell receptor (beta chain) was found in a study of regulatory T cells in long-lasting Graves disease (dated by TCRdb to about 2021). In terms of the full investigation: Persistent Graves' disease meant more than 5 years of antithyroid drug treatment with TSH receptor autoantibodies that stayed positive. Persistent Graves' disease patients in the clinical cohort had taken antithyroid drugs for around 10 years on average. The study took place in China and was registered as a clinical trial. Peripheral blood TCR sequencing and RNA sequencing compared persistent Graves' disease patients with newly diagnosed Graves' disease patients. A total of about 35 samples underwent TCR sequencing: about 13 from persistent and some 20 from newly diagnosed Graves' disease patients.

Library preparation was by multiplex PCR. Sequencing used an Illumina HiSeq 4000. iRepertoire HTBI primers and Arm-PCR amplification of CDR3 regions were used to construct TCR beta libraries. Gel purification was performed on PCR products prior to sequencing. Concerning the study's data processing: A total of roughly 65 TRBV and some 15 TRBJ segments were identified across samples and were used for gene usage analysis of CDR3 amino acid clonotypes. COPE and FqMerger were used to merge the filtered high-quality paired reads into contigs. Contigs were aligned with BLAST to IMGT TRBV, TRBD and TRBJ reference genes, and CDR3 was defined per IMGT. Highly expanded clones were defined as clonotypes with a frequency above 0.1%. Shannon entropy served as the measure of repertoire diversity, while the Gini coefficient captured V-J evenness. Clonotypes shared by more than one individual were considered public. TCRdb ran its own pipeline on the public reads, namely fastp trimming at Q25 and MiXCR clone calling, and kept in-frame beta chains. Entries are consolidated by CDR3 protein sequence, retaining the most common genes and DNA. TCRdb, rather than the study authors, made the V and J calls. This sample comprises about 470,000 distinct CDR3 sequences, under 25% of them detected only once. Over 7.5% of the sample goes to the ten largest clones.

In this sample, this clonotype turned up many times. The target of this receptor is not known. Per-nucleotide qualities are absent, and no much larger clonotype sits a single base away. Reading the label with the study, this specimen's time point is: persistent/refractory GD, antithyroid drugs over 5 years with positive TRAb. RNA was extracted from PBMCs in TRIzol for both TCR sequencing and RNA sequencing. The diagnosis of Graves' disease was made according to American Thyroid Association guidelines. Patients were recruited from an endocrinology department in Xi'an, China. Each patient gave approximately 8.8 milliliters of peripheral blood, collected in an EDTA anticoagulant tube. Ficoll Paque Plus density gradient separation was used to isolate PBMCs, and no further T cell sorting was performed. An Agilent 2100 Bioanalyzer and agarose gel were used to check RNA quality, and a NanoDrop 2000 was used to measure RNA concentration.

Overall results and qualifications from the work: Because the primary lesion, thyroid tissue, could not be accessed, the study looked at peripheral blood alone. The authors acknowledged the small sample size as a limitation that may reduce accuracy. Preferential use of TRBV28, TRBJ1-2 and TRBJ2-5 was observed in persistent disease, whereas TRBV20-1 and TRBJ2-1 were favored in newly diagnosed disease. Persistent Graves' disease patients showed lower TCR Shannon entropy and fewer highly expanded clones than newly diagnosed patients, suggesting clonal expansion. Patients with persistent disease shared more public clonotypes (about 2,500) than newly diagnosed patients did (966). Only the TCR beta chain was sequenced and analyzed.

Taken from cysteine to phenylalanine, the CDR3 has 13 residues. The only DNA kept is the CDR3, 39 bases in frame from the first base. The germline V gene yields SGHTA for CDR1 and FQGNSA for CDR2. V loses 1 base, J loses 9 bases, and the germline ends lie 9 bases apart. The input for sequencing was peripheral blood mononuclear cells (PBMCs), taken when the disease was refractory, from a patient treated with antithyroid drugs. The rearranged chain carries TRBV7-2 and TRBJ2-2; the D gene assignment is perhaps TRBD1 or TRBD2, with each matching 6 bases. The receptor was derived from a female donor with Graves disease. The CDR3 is CASSLGGARELFF. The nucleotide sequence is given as TGTGCCAGCAGCTTAGGGGGGGCCCGGGAGCTGTTTTTT.